This T cell receptor beta chain appears in the sequencing data of a study of vaccination effects on CD4 cells after COVID-19. The wider study: Participants were vaccinated with two doses of either the BNT162b2 or mRNA-1273 vaccine. Findings of the study overall: Sampling in the study covered few convalescent patients and included no early post-infection timepoints.

Germline V gene lookup returns CDR1 SGDLS and CDR2 YYNGEE. Germline trimming cut 4 bases from V and 1 base from J; bases unmatched to any gene: 3. The CDR3 totals 14 residues. Antigen-specific CD4+ T cells were expanded with viral peptide pools in the ViraFEST assay before sequencing. Having been cultured for around ten days, the cells underwent CD4+ T cell isolation. Vaccine recipients lacked prior SARS-CoV-2 infection and had negative nucleocapsid antibodies. Every well got 1.5 million to 2.5 million PBMC, which were grown with about 9.9 IU/ml IL-2 and 10 ug/ml peptides. Turning to this clone: Its target is unknown.

This table comes from immunoSEQ multiplex PCR, and its TCRdb copy is limited to in-frame clones, with some not included. The data hold some 20,000 clones, with approximately 70% observed a single time. The rearrangement joins TRBV9 to TRBJ2-7; 9 nucleotides match TRBD1. This receptor was identified in a human donor who received a COVID-19 vaccine. The sequencing here drew on CD4+ T cells from PBMCs cultured with HCoV-NL63 spike peptides, taken before COVID-19 vaccination. The CDR3, as DNA: TGTGCCAGCAGCTCCGGGACAGGGTCCTACGAGCAGTACTTC. Encoded protein: CASSSGTGSYEQYF.